Following are 11 T cell receptor beta chains from one sample sequenced in a study of response to subunit inactivated influenza vaccine. TCRdb reprocessed the RT-PCR reads via MiXCR and lists one record per CDR3 protein. Among roughly 500,000 distinct CDR3 sequences listed, about 17% were seen once. This material consisted of CD4+ T cells sorted from PBMCs, taken around 2 years after vaccination. The receptor source for this set is a man in his fifties or sixties who received an inactivated influenza vaccine.

The chain uses TRBV12-3 or TRBV12-4 and TRBJ2-1; possibly TRBD2 for D (5 bases). Trimming cost V 8 bases and J 0 bases, with 23 bases left between them. There are 18 residues in the CDR3. This CDR3 is CASSLSGSLTNSYNEQFF. Written as DNA, the CDR3 is TGTGCCAGCTCCCTAAGCGGATCCTTAACCAACTCCTACAATGAGCAGTTCTTC.

The chain has TRBV7-8 and TRBJ2-5; 8 positions match TRBD1. The trim removed 1 base at V and 5 bases at J, leaving 6 bases unmatched. The CDR3 has 15 amino acids. Germline CDR1 is SGHVS and CDR2 is FQNEAQ. The CDR3 loop reads CASSLGGTGFETQYF. CDR3 nucleotide sequence: TGTGCCAGCAGCTTAGGGGGGACAGGCTTCGAGACCCAGTACTTC.

This clonotype was counted a few times. The J gene is TRBJ2-5, the V gene TRBV7-2; D call uncertain. Germline-derived CDR1 and CDR2 are SGHTA and FQGNSA. V was cut by 2 bases and J by 2 bases, with 12 bases left in between. CDR3 length equals 15 residues. CDR3 sequence: CASSLLTELQETQYF. The CDR3 coding sequence is TGTGCCAGCAGCTTATTGACCGAATTACAAGAGACCCAGTACTTC. The complete variable domain, with remaining parts taken from reference TRBV7-2 and TRBJ2-5, reads GAGVSQSPSNKVTEKGKDVELRCDPISGHTALYWYRQSLGQGLEFLIYFQGNSAPDKSGLPSDRFSAERTGGSVSTLTIQRTQQEDSAVYLCASSLLTELQETQYFGPGTRLLVL.

This clonotype was counted a few times. The CDR3 DNA follows: TGTGCCAGCAGCCACGGACAGGGGAATGAAAAACTGTTTTTT. The encoded protein is CASSHGQGNEKLFF. The chain employs TRBV3-1 and TRBJ1-4; 9 positions match TRBD1. Per the germline V gene, CDR1 is LGHDT and CDR2 is YNNKEL (reference sequence). Trimming took 3 bases from V and 5 from J; bases not matched to a gene: 1. CDR3 length: 14 amino acids.

This clonotype appeared a few times. This rearrangement joins TRBV3-1 to TRBJ1-1; 8 nucleotides agree with TRBD1. Germline V gene sequence: CDR1 LGHDT, CDR2 YNNKEL (reference sequence). The V segment lost 7 bases and the J segment 2 bases; nucleotides outside the gene matches: 9. The CDR3 runs 15 residues. CDR3 DNA: TGTGCCAGCACGCGACCCGGACAGGGCAACACTGAAGCTTTCTTT. It translates to CASTRPGQGNTEAFF.

The chain carries TRBV3-1 and TRBJ1-1; weak D call: TRBD1 (5 bases). The V end lost 0 bases, the J end lost 11 bases, and 13 bases lay between the germline ends. This CDR3 is built from 13 residues. In germline, CDR1 is LGHDT, CDR2 YNNKEL (reference sequence). As DNA, the CDR3 is TGTGCCAGCAGCCAAGATGTGGGGGGGAACGCTTTCTTT. Translated, it gives CASSQDVGGNAFF. Full variable domain (missing parts from reference TRBV3-1 and TRBJ1-1): DTAVSQTPKYLVTQMGNDKSIKCEQNLGHDTMYWYKQDSKKFLKIMFSYNNKELIINETVPNRFSPKSPDKAHLNLHINSLELGDSAVYFCASSQDVGGNAFFGQGTRLTVV.

The sample holds many counts of this clonotype. The chain has TRBV20-1 and TRBJ2-1; maybe TRBD2 (7 bases). CDR1 DFQATT and CDR2 SNEGSKA come from the germline V gene (reference sequence). CDR3 length: 14 residues. V gave up 6 bases and J gave up 9 bases, with 21 bases separating them. CDR3 in DNA: TGCAGTGCCTCGACCGACGGGGGGCTGGGTGAGCAGTTCTTC. Residues: CSASTDGGLGEQFF.

The chain links TRBV10-3 to TRBJ1-3; 7 bases agree with TRBD1. The V and J ends lost 10 bases and 4 bases, in that order; junction bases with no gene match: 1. CDR1 and CDR2 (germline): ENHRY, SYGVKD. CDR3 length: 11 amino acids. CDR3 sequence (DNA): TGTGCCACGACAGGGGGAAACACCATATATTTT. Protein sequence: CATTGGNTIYF.

This clonotype was found many times. This chain connects TRBV12-3 or TRBV12-4 to TRBJ2-2; D remains unclear. V was trimmed by 4 bases and J by 3 bases, leaving 6 bases between them. The CDR3 runs 13 residues. For the CDR3, the DNA is TGTGCCAGCAGTTACAGATACACCGGGGAGCTGTTTTTT. This translates into CASSYRYTGELFF.

This clonotype was observed a handful of times. The rearrangement uses TRBV11-2 and TRBJ2-1, with 11 positions matching TRBD2. CDR3 length: 15 residues. Germline CDR1 SGHAT, CDR2 FQNNGV. The junction had 4 bases not matched to a gene; V was cut back by 2 bases and J by 7 bases. CDR3 DNA sequence: TGTGCCAGCAGCTTAAGGAGGACTAGCGGGAATGAGCAGTTCTTC. It codes for CASSLRRTSGNEQFF.

This clonotype was detected ten times or more. The V gene is TRBV20-1, the J gene TRBJ2-7, with 7 bases matching TRBD1. The CDR3 runs 13 residues. The ends lost 5 bases at V and 1 base at J; junction bases unmatched: 5. CDR1 and CDR2 (germline): DFQATT, SNEGSKA (reference sequence). The CDR3 DNA is TGCAGTGCTCGGGACAGTTTATCCTACGAGCAGTACTTC. Encoded protein: CSARDSLSYEQYF.